Listed here are 6 T cell receptor beta chains from one sample, sequenced in a study of cytomegalovirus exposure and HLA in healthy donors. The PCR was carried out with 60 Vbeta primers and 13 Jbeta primers. The method was immunoSEQ multiplex PCR; TCRdb's version includes in-frame clones alone and lacks a portion of them. Found here are 150,000 or so clones, approximately 86% of them singletons; the top ten hold approximately 1.6%. Specimen: PBMCs. These receptor sequences come from a male donor in good health and CMV-seronegative.

The rearrangement joins TRBV5-4 to TRBJ1-3; maybe TRBD1 (6 bases). Germline CDR1 reads SGHNT; CDR2 reads YYREEE (reference sequence). The length of the CDR3 is 15 residues. Trimming stripped 4 bases from V and 0 bases from J, with 11 bases between. CDR3 region: CASSPGQYSGNTIYF. The CDR3 coding sequence is TGTGCCAGCAGCCCCGGACAGTACTCTGGAAACACCATATATTTT.

There are a few counts of this clone. This chain uses TRBV7-9 with TRBJ2-7; 9 bases are a match to TRBD2. The CDR3 runs to 16 residues. Germline V gene lookup returns CDR1 SEHNR and CDR2 FQNEAQ (reference sequence). The ends lost 3 bases at V and 2 bases at J; junction bases unmatched: 8. CDR3 amino acids: CASSFLQAGGAYEQYF. In nucleotides, the CDR3 is TGTGCCAGCAGCTTCCTCCAAGCGGGGGGCGCCTACGAGCAGTACTTC.

The chain couples TRBV5-1 to TRBJ2-2; 7 positions agree with TRBD1. The V and J ends lost 4 bases and 1 base, in that order; junction bases with no gene match: 7. Germline V lookup: CDR1 SGHRS, CDR2 YFSETQ. The CDR3 has 16 amino acids. The CDR3 loop reads CASSPDRWGNTGELFF. DNA for the CDR3: TGCGCCAGCAGCCCGGACAGGTGGGGGAACACCGGGGAGCTGTTTTTT.

Of note for this clone: This specimen includes other DNA sequences encoding the same CDR3. This chain connects TRBV18 to TRBJ1-2; D is perhaps TRBD1 (6 bases). The V gene's germline CDR1 is KGHSH and CDR2 LQKENI. The CDR3 totals 13 residues. The V end lost 3 bases, the J end lost 1 base, and 6 bases lay between the germline ends. CDR3 bases: TGTGCCAGCTCACCGGACAGTAACTATGGCTACACCTTC. This sequence encodes CASSPDSNYGYTF.

A few counts support this clone. The chain employs TRBV9 and TRBJ2-5, with 7 bases lining up with TRBD2. CDR1 SGDLS and CDR2 YYNGEE come from the germline V gene. The J segment lost 6 bases and the V segment lost 3 bases, leaving 11 bases of the junction unmatched. This CDR3 is 15 amino acids long. The CDR3 region is CASSGLAGRSQTQYF. The CDR3 nucleotides read TGTGCCAGCAGCGGACTAGCTGGTCGTTCTCAGACCCAGTACTTC.

The chain has TRBV7-6 and TRBJ2-5, with a tentative D call TRBD2 (7 bases). V lost 3 bases and J lost 5, with 16 bases in between. The germline gives CDR1 SGHVS, CDR2 FNYEAQ. This CDR3 is 15 amino acids long. The CDR3 DNA sequence: TGTGCCAGCAGCTTCACTAGAAGGGGGGGGGAGACCCAGTACTTC. It is translated as CASSFTRRGGETQYF.